This is a list of T cell receptor beta chains from one sample in a study of T cells after yellow fever vaccination. A single record per CDR3 protein comes from TCRdb applying MiXCR to the 5' RACE reads. The sample contains 150,000 to 200,000 distinct CDR3 sequences, approximately 11% of which appear only once. The sample was CD8+ T cells sorted from PBMCs, taken 15 days after the yellow fever booster vaccination. The receptors were sampled from a man aged 18 to 30 who received the YFV17D yellow fever vaccine. Both conserved end residues are part of each CDR3. The D gene is left open where the match is weak. Expanded clones get a size class; other rows say once, few or many, or leave the size out.

d_call: NA
j_call: TRBJ2-7
clone_size: NA
v_call: TRBV27
cdr3_aa: CASIGSHYEQYF
cdr3_nt: TGTGCCAGCATTGGCAGCCATTACGAGCAGTACTTC

d_call: NA
j_call: TRBJ2-1
clone_size: NA
v_call: TRBV30
cdr3_aa: CAWKDRTHLNEQFF
cdr3_nt: TGTGCCTGGAAAGACCGTACCCATCTCAATGAGCAGTTCTTC

d_call: NA
j_call: TRBJ1-1
clone_size: once
v_call: TRBV4-2
cdr3_aa: CASSQDQGPVNTEAFF
cdr3_nt: TGTGCCAGCAGCCAAGATCAGGGGCCTGTGAACACTGAAGCTTTCTTT

d_call: NA
j_call: TRBJ1-2
clone_size: NA
v_call: TRBV29-1
cdr3_aa: CSVWEGGYTF
cdr3_nt: TGCAGCGTCTGGGAGGGCGGCTACACCTTC

d_call: TRBD1
j_call: TRBJ2-7
clone_size: NA
v_call: TRBV5-1
cdr3_aa: CASSWGQGFEQYF
cdr3_nt: TGCGCCAGCAGCTGGGGACAGGGGTTCGAGCAGTACTTC

d_call: NA
j_call: TRBJ1-1
clone_size: many
v_call: TRBV6-5
cdr3_aa: CASSYSSGLNTEAFF
cdr3_nt: TGTGCCAGCAGTTACTCGTCGGGGTTGAACACTGAAGCTTTCTTT

d_call: NA
j_call: TRBJ1-2
clone_size: NA
v_call: TRBV5-1
cdr3_aa: CASSDPRDNYGYTF
cdr3_nt: TGCGCCAGCAGCGACCCTAGAGACAACTATGGCTACACCTTC

d_call: TRBD2
j_call: TRBJ2-5
clone_size: many
v_call: TRBV3-1
cdr3_aa: CASSHYIAGTQETQYF
cdr3_nt: TGTGCCAGCAGCCATTATATAGCGGGGACGCAAGAGACCCAGTACTTC

d_call: TRBD1
j_call: TRBJ2-7
clone_size: few
v_call: TRBV4-2
cdr3_aa: CASTPGTGGYEQYF
cdr3_nt: TGTGCCAGCACGCCCGGGACAGGGGGTTACGAGCAGTACTTC

d_call: NA
j_call: TRBJ1-2
clone_size: NA
v_call: TRBV9
cdr3_aa: CASSATPGTLNYGYTF
cdr3_nt: TGTGCCAGCAGCGCTACTCCCGGGACACTGAATTATGGCTACACCTTC

d_call: TRBD1
j_call: TRBJ1-2
clone_size: few
v_call: TRBV6-1
cdr3_aa: CASSADRVHGYTF
cdr3_nt: TGTGCCAGCAGCGCGGACAGGGTACATGGCTACACCTTC

d_call: TRBD1
j_call: TRBJ2-7
clone_size: few
v_call: TRBV28
cdr3_aa: CASRPGQGGYYEQYF
cdr3_nt: TGTGCCAGCAGACCCGGACAGGGGGGATACTACGAGCAGTACTTC

d_call: TRBD1
j_call: TRBJ2-1
clone_size: few
v_call: TRBV2
cdr3_aa: CASSKTGLDREQFF
cdr3_nt: TGTGCCAGCAGTAAGACAGGGTTGGATCGTGAGCAGTTCTTC

d_call: NA
j_call: TRBJ2-2
clone_size: NA
v_call: TRBV14
cdr3_aa: CASSQGFGTPFPGELFF
cdr3_nt: TGTGCCAGCAGCCAAGGGTTCGGGACCCCATTCCCCGGGGAGCTGTTTTTT

d_call: NA
j_call: TRBJ2-7
clone_size: NA
v_call: TRBV27
cdr3_aa: CASSQAGVSYEQYF
cdr3_nt: TGTGCCAGCAGTCAGGCTGGGGTATCCTACGAGCAGTACTTC

d_call: NA
j_call: TRBJ2-2
clone_size: few
v_call: TRBV4-3
cdr3_aa: CASSQDQNTGELFF
cdr3_nt: TGCGCCAGCAGCCAAGACCAGAACACCGGGGAGCTGTTTTTT

d_call: NA
j_call: TRBJ2-5
clone_size: few
v_call: TRBV24-1
cdr3_aa: CATRWDNQETQYF
cdr3_nt: TGTGCCACCCGCTGGGACAACCAAGAGACCCAGTACTTC

d_call: NA
j_call: TRBJ2-5
clone_size: few
v_call: TRBV6-5
cdr3_aa: CASSWRTEETQYF
cdr3_nt: TGTGCCAGCAGTTGGCGGACAGAAGAGACCCAGTACTTC